This T cell receptor beta chain is from a study of STAT5B mutations in CD4+ large granular lymphocyte leukemia. Findings of the study overall: Patient CD4-sorted repertoires stayed more clonal than healthy ones after leukemic-clone removal.

Points on this clone: Its antigen is as yet unknown.

The repertoire was sequenced with immunoSEQ multiplex PCR; TCRdb's copy has only in-frame clones and lacks some. Found here are 45,000 to 55,000 clones, around 70% of them singletons; the top ten hold over 1.5%. Germline CDR1 reads MRHNA; CDR2 reads SNTAGT. J lost 1 base, V lost 2 bases, and 11 bases had no gene match. The length of the CDR3 is 18 residues. Material for sequencing was CD4+ T cells from blood buffy coats. This clonotype was sampled from a human donor in good health. This chain links TRBV6-4 with TRBJ1-1, with 9 bases that match TRBD1. CDR3 protein: CASSDRTGTGTKNTEAFF. CDR3 DNA: TGTGCCAGCAGTGACCGAACCGGGACAGGGACCAAGAACACTGAAGCTTTCTTT.